Listed here are 16 T cell receptor beta chains from one sample, sequenced in a study of early stage breast cancer tumors. The protocol was immunoSEQ multiplex PCR, while the TCRdb copy is restricted to in-frame clones and leaves out a portion. The sample includes around 60,000 clones, around 80% of them seen just once. The sample comprised blood. The receptor set was obtained from a person in their thirties with breast cancer.

V usage is TRBV27 and J usage is TRBJ1-1; D ambiguous. The V and J ends lost 8 bases and 1 base respectively, with 14 bases between them. This CDR3 has 14 amino acids. Per germline, CDR1 MNHEY and CDR2 SMNVEV (reference sequence). As DNA, the CDR3 is TGTGCCAGCGCCGGCGTTCGCGGGAACACTGAAGCTTTCTTT. It codes for CASAGVRGNTEAFF.

The chain is built from TRBV11-2 and TRBJ2-7; 11 bases map to TRBD2. Trimming cost V 5 bases and J 2 bases; bases outside gene matches: 5. CDR3 length equals 15 residues. Per germline, CDR1 SGHAT and CDR2 FQNNGV. CDR3 nucleotides: TGTGCCAGCAGCATAGGGACTAGCGGAACCTACGAGCAGTACTTC. Protein product: CASSIGTSGTYEQYF.

The gene calls are TRBV19 and TRBJ2-1, with 8 bases matching TRBD2. Trimming at V came to 5 bases and at J to 0 bases, leaving 9 bases not matched to a gene. The CDR3 is 17 amino acids. CDR1 LNHDA and CDR2 SQIVND come from the germline V gene (reference sequence). CDR3 nucleotides: TGTGCCAGTAGTTCCTGGGTAGCGGGGAGCTCCTACAATGAGCAGTTCTTC. Translating gives CASSSWVAGSSYNEQFF.

This chain connects TRBV11-2 to TRBJ2-1; D call uncertain. This CDR3 is 14 amino acids long. In germline, CDR1 is SGHAT, CDR2 FQNNGV. The ends were cut back, 1 base at V and 4 bases at J, with 8 bases in the middle. CDR3 nucleotide sequence: TGTGCCAGCAGCTTAGGGGGATGGTACAATGAGCAGTTCTTC. This gives the protein CASSLGGWYNEQFF.

The V and J genes are TRBV5-6 and TRBJ2-7, with 8 bases lining up with TRBD1. This CDR3 spans 15 amino acids. V was pared by 1 base and J by 2 bases, with 5 bases of the junction left unmatched. The germline CDR1 and CDR2 sequences are SGHDT and YYEEEE. The CDR3 DNA reads as TGTGCCAGCAGCTTGACGCCAGGGGGCGCCTACGAGCAGTACTTC. Protein: CASSLTPGGAYEQYF.

This chain links TRBV5-1 with TRBJ1-2; D remains unclear. The CDR3 sequence is 14 residues long. V was clipped by 0 bases and J by 5 bases, with 11 bases between them. CDR1 and CDR2 (germline): SGHRS, YFSETQ. CDR3 DNA sequence: TGCGCCAGCAGCTTGGAGGCAGCGTCATATGGCTACACCTTC. It codes for CASSLEAASYGYTF.

This clone was observed a few times. This chain uses TRBV6-1 with TRBJ1-4; D unclear. This CDR3 spans 11 amino acids. Per germline, CDR1 MNHNS and CDR2 SASEGT. V shed 7 bases and J shed 11 bases, with 11 bases lying between them. DNA of the CDR3: TGTGCCAGCATCTGGGATAGGAAACTGTTTTTT. Amino acids: CASIWDRKLFF.

In its sample, this clone was seen once. The rearrangement uses TRBV7-2 and TRBJ2-3; D is uncertain. The CDR3 is made up of 14 amino acids. V lost 6 bases and J lost 6, with 16 bases in between. CDR1 is SGHTA and CDR2 is FQGNSA in the germline V gene. CDR3 region: CASSFSFTSDTQYF. The DNA of the CDR3 is TGTGCCAGCAGTTTTTCCTTTACGTCGGATACGCAGTATTTT.

V gene TRBV30 combines with J gene TRBJ2-3, with 13 bases that match TRBD2. This CDR3 has 15 residues. The V gene's germline CDR1 is GTSNPN and CDR2 SVGIG (reference sequence). With 1 base clipped from V and 3 bases from J, the junction kept 1 base outside the gene matches. In DNA, the CDR3 is TGTGCCTGGAGTGGGACTAGCGGGAGAACAGATACGCAGTATTTT. It codes for CAWSGTSGRTDTQYF.

The rearrangement joins TRBV2 to TRBJ2-3; TRBD2 matches at 11 bases. J was trimmed by 1 base and V by 4 bases; bases with no gene match: 4. This CDR3 comprises 16 residues. CDR1 SNHLY and CDR2 FYNNEI come from the germline V gene. In DNA form, the CDR3 reads TGTGCCAGCAGTGGAAGACTAGCGGGGCGCACAGATACGCAGTATTTT. Translating it yields CASSGRLAGRTDTQYF.

The gene calls are TRBV11-2 and TRBJ2-3; D perhaps matches TRBD2 (6 bases). The CDR3 has 14 residues. V was clipped by 3 bases and J by 1 base, with 8 bases between them. Germline assignment: CDR1 SGHAT and CDR2 FQNNGV. Written as DNA, the CDR3 is TGTGCCAGCAGCTTTAGCGGTCGCACAGATACGCAGTATTTT. This sequence encodes CASSFSGRTDTQYF.

V gene TRBV5-1 combines with J gene TRBJ1-2, with 11 nucleotides matching TRBD1. The CDR3 contains 13 residues. Trimming took 7 bases from V and 4 from J; bases not matched to a gene: 3. Looked up from germline, CDR1 is SGHRS and CDR2 is YFSETQ. The CDR3 region is CASGTGGSYGYTF. DNA for the CDR3: TGCGCCAGCGGGACAGGGGGGAGCTATGGCTACACCTTC.

V gene TRBV7-2 combines with J gene TRBJ2-1; 7 nucleotides align to TRBD2. Trimming removed 5 bases from V and 6 bases from J; junction bases left unmatched: 7. CDR1 is SGHTA and CDR2 is FQGNSA in the germline V gene. This CDR3 is built from 14 residues. As DNA, the CDR3 is TGTGCCAGCAGCCGGGACTATGGGGGCAATGAGCAGTTCTTC. Residues: CASSRDYGGNEQFF. Filled out from reference TRBV7-2 and TRBJ2-1, the complete variable domain reads GAGVSQSPSNKVTEKGKDVELRCDPISGHTALYWYRQSLGQGLEFLIYFQGNSAPDKSGLPSDRFSAERTGGSVSTLTIQRTQQEDSAVYLCASSRDYGGNEQFFGPGTRLTVL.

This clone is a singleton in its sample. Here the CDR3 reads CAWRIGTGYPDTQYF. CDR3 DNA sequence: TGTGCCTGGAGAATCGGGACAGGGTACCCAGATACGCAGTATTTT. V gene TRBV30 combines with J gene TRBJ2-3, with 9 bases matching TRBD1. This CDR3 is built from 15 residues. Looked up from germline, CDR1 is GTSNPN and CDR2 is SVGIG (reference sequence). With 3 bases clipped from V and 4 bases from J, the junction kept 8 bases outside the gene matches.

The chain recombines TRBV7-2 with TRBJ2-3; no reliable D call. V dropped 7 bases and J dropped 0 bases, with 8 bases sitting between them. Germline V lookup: CDR1 SGHTA, CDR2 FQGNSA. The CDR3 is 13 residues long. The CDR3 region has the DNA TGTGCCAGCACCCCGTTTAGCACAGATACGCAGTATTTT. It is translated as CASTPFSTDTQYF.

The chain carries TRBV18 and TRBJ1-2; 7 positions match TRBD1. The CDR3 length is 14 residues. Germline V lookup: CDR1 KGHSH, CDR2 LQKENI. Trimming at V came to 4 bases and at J to 3 bases, leaving 5 bases not matched to a gene. As DNA, the CDR3 is TGTGCCAGCTCACTCGACAGGGACTACTATGGCTACACCTTC. Residues: CASSLDRDYYGYTF.